This TCR beta chain appears in the sequencing data of a study of early T cells in non-severe SARS-CoV-2 infection (dated by TCRdb to the early 2020s). Notes on the research overall: Because TCR sequencing relied on bulk RNA taken from unsorted whole blood, pairing of alpha and beta chains was not possible.

This clonotype came up many times. No cognate antigen has been identified for it. No quality values exist for individual bases; no much larger clone is one base distant. Broader findings and caveats from the paper: VDJdb matching was skewed toward anti-spike CD8 responses, so virus-specific expansions were likely underestimated and private and CD4 specificities were missed.

The library was generated by 5' RACE. This sample was sequenced with a NextSeq 500. Unique molecular identifiers were attached to individual cDNA molecules in the TCR library protocol so that sequencing error and PCR bias could be corrected. Sequencing covered both TCR alpha and beta chains, and within each sample the abundances of alpha and beta sequences were tightly co-correlated. As for the original processing: V gene, J gene and CDR3 annotation of TCR sequences was performed with Decombinator V4. TCRs were defined as expanded if a significant change between any two time points was detected under a Poisson model with p below 0.0001. TCR abundances were normalised to the total number of TCRs sequenced in each sample and reported as counts per million. MAIT TCRs were defined by TRAV1-2 paired with TRAJ12, TRAJ20 or TRAJ33, and iNKT TCRs by TRAV10 paired with TRAJ18. A search of VDJdb, accessed on 1 November 2021, was run for TCRs annotated to CMV, EBV and SARS-CoV-2, with TCRs annotated for multiple antigens excluded. The public reads were run again by TCRdb, first through fastp at Q25 and then through MiXCR, and only productive beta chains were kept. A single entry per CDR3 protein holds the most common genes and DNA from its merged rows. The V and J calls reflect TCRdb's pipeline rather than the authors' work. The sample records 70,000 to 85,000 distinct CDR3 sequences, approximately 12% of which are singletons. The ten largest clones add up to 3.9% of the sample.

This was a case-control study nested in a cohort of healthcare workers in London, UK, who had nasopharyngeal swab PCR tests and blood samples taken every week. Healthcare workers were recruited between 23 and 31 March 2020, during the week of the UK lockdown, and were followed weekly for up to about 16 weeks. Between the V and J ends, shortened by 7 bases and 4 bases respectively, the junction contains 14 bases. For CDR1 and CDR2, the germline V gene lists SNHLY and FYNNEI. The CDR3 covers 14 residues, taking in both the cysteine and the phenylalanine. Just CDR3 DNA is preserved here, 42 bases in frame from base 1.

Sequenced sample: whole blood. This clonotype originated in an adult who was a healthcare worker with PCR-confirmed SARS-CoV-2 infection or an uninfected control (not recorded which). Recombination joined TRBV2 with TRBJ1-5; the D gene remains uncertain. Read as DNA, the sequence is TGTGCCAGCAACCCCCAGGCGGAAAATCAGCCCCAGCATTTT. This translates into CASNPQAENQPQHF.